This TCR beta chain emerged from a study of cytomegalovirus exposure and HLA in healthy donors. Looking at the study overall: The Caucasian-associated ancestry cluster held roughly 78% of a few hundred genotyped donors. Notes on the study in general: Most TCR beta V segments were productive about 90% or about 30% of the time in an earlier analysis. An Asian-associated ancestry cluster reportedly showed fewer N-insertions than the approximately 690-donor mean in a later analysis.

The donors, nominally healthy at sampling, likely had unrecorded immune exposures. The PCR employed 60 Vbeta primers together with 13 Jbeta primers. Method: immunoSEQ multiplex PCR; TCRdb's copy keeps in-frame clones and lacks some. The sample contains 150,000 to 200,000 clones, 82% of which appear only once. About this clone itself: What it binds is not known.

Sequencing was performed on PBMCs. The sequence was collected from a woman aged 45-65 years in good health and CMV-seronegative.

CDR3 DNA: TGTGCCAGCAGCGATGGACAGGGCCACGAGCAGTACTTC. Its translation is CASSDGQGHEQYF. J is TRBJ2-7 and V is TRBV9, with 8 nucleotides matching TRBD1. The junction had 4 bases not matched to a gene; V was cut back by 3 bases and J by 5 bases. This CDR3 has 13 residues. CDR1 and CDR2 (germline): SGDLS, YYNGEE.